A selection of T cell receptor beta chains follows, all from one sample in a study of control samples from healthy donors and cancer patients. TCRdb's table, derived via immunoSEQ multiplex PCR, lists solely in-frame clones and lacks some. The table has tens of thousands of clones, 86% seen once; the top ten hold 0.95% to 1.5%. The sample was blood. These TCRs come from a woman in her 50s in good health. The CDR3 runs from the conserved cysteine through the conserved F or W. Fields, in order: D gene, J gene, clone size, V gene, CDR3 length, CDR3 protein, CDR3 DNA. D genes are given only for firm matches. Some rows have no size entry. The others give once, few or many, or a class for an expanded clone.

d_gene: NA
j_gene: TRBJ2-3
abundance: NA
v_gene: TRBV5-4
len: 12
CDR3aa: CASSLDAVTQYF
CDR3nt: TGTGCCAGCAGCTTGGATGCAGTGACGCAGTATTTT

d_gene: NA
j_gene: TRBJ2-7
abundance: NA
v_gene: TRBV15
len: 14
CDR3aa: CATSRDLTAEMQYF
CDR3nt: TGTGCCACCAGCAGAGATCTCACCGCGGAAATGCAGTACTTC

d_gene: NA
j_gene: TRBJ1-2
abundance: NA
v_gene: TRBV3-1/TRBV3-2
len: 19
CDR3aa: CASSQTQPRQLPSNYGYTF
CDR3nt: TGTGCCAGCAGCCAGACCCAACCAAGACAGTTACCGTCTAACTATGGCTACACCTTC

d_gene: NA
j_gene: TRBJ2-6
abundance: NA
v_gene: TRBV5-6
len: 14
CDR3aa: CASSKGTGANVLTF
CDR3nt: TGTGCCAGCAGCAAGGGGACTGGGGCCAACGTCCTGACTTTC

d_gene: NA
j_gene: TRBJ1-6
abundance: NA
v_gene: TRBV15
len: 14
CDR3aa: CATSRDPGGSPLHF
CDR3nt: TGTGCCACCAGCAGAGATCCGGGGGGTTCACCCCTCCACTTT

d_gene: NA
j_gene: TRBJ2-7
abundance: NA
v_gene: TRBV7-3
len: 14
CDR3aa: CASSLTGPGYEQYF
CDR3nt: TGTGCCAGCAGCTTAACAGGGCCGGGGTACGAGCAGTACTTC

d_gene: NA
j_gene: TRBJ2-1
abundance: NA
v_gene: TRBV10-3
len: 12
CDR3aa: CAISESRNEQFF
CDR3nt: TGTGCCATCAGTGAAAGCCGTAATGAGCAGTTCTTC

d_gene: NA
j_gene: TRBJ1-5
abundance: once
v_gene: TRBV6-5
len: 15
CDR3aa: CASIPQGRYNQPQHF
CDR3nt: TGTGCCAGCATCCCTCAGGGGCGTTACAATCAGCCCCAGCATTTT

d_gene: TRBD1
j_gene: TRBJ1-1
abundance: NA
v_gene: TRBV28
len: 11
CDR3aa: CASLTGTEAFF
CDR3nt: TGTGCCAGCCTGACAGGGACTGAAGCTTTCTTT

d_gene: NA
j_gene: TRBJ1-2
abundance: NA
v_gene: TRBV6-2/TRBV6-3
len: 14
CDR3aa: CASSAGPRDYGYTF
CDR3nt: TGTGCCAGCAGTGCGGGCCCGAGAGACTATGGCTACACCTTC

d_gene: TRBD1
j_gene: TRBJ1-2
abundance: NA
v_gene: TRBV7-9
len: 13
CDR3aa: CASSEVDRGGYTF
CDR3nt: TGTGCCAGCAGCGAAGTGGACAGGGGGGGCTACACCTTC

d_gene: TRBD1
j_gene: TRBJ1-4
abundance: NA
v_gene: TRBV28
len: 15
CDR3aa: CASSPGDRYNEKLFF
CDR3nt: TGTGCCAGCAGTCCCGGGGACAGGTATAATGAAAAACTGTTTTTT

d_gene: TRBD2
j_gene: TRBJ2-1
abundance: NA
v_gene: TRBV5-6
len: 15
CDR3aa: CASSFGVKRDVEQFF
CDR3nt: TGTGCCAGCAGCTTCGGGGTTAAGCGGGATGTAGAGCAGTTCTTC

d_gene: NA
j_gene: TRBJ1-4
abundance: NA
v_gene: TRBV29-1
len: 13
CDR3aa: CSVRDATNEKLFF
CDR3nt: TGCAGCGTTCGTGATGCAACTAATGAAAAACTGTTTTTT

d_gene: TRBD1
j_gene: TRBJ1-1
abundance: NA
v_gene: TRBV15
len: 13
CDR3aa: CATSREGQAEAFF
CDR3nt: TGTGCCACCAGCAGAGAGGGACAGGCTGAAGCTTTCTTT

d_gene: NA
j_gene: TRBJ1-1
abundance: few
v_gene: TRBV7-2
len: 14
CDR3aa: CASSQAPGRSEAFF
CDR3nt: TGTGCCAGCAGCCAGGCCCCAGGGAGGTCTGAAGCTTTCTTT

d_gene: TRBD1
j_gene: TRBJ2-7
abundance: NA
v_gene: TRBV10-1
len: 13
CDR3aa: CASRDRRSYEQYF
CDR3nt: TGCGCCAGTAGGGACAGGAGATCGTACGAGCAGTACTTC

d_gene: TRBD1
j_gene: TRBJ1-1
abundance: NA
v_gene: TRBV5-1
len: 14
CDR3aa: CASSLEGANTEAFF
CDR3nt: TGCGCCAGCAGCTTGGAGGGGGCGAACACTGAAGCTTTCTTT

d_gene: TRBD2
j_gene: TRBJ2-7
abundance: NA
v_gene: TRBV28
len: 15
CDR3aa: CASSPRVGAGDEQYF
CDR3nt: TGTGCCAGCAGCCCTCGAGTCGGAGCGGGAGACGAGCAGTACTTC

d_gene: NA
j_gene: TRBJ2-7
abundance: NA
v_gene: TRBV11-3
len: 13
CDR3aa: CASSLQGADEQYF
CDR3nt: TGTGCCAGCAGCTTACAAGGGGCCGACGAGCAGTACTTC

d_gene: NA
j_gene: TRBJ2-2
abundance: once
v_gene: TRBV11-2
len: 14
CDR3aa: CASTPYGVTGELFF
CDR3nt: TGTGCCAGCACCCCTTATGGGGTGACCGGGGAGCTGTTTTTT

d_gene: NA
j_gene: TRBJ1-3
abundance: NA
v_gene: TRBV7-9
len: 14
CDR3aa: CASSLGGSGNTIYF
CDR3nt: TGTGCCAGCAGCTTAGGAGGTTCTGGAAACACCATATATTTT

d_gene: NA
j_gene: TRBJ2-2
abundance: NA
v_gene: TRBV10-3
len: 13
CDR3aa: CAISGSPTGELFF
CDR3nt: TGTGCCATCAGTGGGTCCCCAACCGGGGAGCTGTTTTTT

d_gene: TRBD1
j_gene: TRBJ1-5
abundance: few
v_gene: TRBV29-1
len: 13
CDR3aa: CSVQTGGGQPQHF
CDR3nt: TGCAGCGTTCAGACAGGGGGTGGTCAGCCCCAGCATTTT

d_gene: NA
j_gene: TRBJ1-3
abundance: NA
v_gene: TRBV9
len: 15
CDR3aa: CASSAGTDSGNTIYF
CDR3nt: TGTGCCAGCAGCGCCGGGACGGACTCTGGAAACACCATATATTTT

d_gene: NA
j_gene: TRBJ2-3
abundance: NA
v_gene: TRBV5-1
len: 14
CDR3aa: CASSLGQRTDTQYF
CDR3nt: TGCGCCAGCAGCTTGGGACAGCGCACAGATACGCAGTATTTT

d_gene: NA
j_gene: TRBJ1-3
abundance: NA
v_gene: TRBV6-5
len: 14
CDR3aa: CASLTGSSGNTIYF
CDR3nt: TGTGCCAGCCTTACAGGGTCCTCTGGAAACACCATATATTTT

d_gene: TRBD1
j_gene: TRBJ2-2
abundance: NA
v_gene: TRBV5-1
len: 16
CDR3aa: CASSSGRQGNGGELFF
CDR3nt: TGCGCCAGCAGCTCGGGCCGACAGGGGAACGGCGGGGAGCTGTTTTTT

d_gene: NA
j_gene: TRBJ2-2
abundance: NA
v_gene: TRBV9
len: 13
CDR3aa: CASSGDYTGELFF
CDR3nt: TGTGCCAGCAGCGGCGACTACACCGGGGAGCTGTTTTTT

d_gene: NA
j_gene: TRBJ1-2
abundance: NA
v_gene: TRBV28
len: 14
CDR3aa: CASSFRRGPYGYTF
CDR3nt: TGTGCCAGCAGTTTTCGGAGGGGTCCCTATGGCTACACCTTC

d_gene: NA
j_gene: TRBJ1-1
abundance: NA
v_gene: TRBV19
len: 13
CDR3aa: CASSMTELSEAFF
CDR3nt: TGTGCCAGTAGTATGACCGAACTCTCTGAAGCTTTCTTT

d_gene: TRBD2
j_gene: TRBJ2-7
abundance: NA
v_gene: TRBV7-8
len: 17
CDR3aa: CASSLDMGGGTSYEQYF
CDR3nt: TGTGCCAGCAGCTTAGATATGGGGGGAGGGACCTCCTACGAGCAGTACTTC

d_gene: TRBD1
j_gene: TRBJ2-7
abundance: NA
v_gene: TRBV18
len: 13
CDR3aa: CASSLDRSYEQYF
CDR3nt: TGTGCCAGCTCGTTGGACAGGTCCTACGAGCAGTACTTC